The T cell receptor (beta chain) under discussion was sequenced for a study of CD8 T cells in ankylosing spondylitis. Study findings and constraints: Clones that were linked to disease were CD8+ and were relatively rare in peripheral blood. In the blood and synovial fluid of reactive arthritis, some motif variants had been previously reported. There was a TCR beta motif, made of 7 to 9 highly homologous variants, that appeared characteristic of ankylosing spondylitis blood.

Concerning this clonotype: Its specificity is not known.

This CDR3 contains 15 residues. The germline V gene encodes CDR1 SGHRS and CDR2 YFSETQ. V shed 5 bases, J shed 2 bases, and the junction held 8 bases outside the gene matches. TCRdb re-called the 5' RACE reads through MiXCR, storing one row per CDR3 protein. The sample has some 120,000 distinct CDR3 sequences, roughly an eighth seen once; the top ten hold 3%. Specimen: blood, either unsorted or a sorted T cell fraction (not recorded which). The J gene is TRBJ2-7, the V gene TRBV5-1; 9 positions agree with TRBD1. The clonotype originates from a female donor with ankylosing spondylitis or in good health (not recorded which). The DNA for the CDR3 is TGCGCCAGCAGACCCGGGACAGGGTTAACCTACGAGCAGTACTTC. It is translated as CASRPGTGLTYEQYF.